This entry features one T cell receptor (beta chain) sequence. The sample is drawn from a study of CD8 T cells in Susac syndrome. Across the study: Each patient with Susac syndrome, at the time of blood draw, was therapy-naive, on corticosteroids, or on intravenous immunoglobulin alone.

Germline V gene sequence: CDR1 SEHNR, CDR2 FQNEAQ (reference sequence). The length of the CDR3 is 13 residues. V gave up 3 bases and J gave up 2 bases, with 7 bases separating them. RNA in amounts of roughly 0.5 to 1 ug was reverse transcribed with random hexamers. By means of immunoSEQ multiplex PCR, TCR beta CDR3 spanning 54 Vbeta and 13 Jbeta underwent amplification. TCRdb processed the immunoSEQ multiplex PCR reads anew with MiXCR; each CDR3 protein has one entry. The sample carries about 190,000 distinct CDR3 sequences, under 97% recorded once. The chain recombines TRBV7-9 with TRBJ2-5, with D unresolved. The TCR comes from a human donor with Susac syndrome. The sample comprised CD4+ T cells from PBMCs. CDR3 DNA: TGTGCCAGCAGCTTGACACGACAAGAGACCCAGTACTTC. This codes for CASSLTRQETQYF.